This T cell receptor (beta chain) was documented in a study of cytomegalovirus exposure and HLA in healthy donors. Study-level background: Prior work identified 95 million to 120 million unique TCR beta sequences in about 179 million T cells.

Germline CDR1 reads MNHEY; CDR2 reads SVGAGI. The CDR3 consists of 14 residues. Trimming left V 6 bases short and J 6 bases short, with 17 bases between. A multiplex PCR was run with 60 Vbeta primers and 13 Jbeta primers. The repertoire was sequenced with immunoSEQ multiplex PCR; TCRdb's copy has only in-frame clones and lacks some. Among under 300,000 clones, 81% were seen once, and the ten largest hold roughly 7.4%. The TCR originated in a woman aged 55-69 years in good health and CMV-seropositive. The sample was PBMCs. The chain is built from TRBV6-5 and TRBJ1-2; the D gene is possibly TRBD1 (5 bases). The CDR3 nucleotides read TGTGCCAGCAGCCAGGGAAATACTATGCATGGCTACACCTTC. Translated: CASSQGNTMHGYTF.